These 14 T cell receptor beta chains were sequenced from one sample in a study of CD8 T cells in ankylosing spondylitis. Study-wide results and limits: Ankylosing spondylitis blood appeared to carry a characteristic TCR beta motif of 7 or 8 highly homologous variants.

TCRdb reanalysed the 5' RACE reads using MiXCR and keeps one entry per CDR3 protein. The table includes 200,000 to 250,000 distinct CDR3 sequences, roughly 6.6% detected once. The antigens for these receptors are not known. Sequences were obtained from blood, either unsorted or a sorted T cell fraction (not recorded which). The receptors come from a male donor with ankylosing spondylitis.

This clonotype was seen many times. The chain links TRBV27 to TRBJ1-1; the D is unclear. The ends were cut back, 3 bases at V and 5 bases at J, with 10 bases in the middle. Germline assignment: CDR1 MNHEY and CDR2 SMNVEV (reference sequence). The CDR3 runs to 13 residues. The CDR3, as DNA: TGTGCCAGCAGTTTGAGCGTTTGGACTGAAGCTTTCTTT. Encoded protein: CASSLSVWTEAFF.

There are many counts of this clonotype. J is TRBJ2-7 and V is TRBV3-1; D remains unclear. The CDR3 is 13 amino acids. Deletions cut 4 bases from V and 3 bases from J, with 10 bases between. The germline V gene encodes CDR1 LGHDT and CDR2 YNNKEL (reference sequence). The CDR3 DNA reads TGTGCCAGCAGCCTGAGATTAGACTACGAGCAGTACTTC. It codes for CASSLRLDYEQYF.

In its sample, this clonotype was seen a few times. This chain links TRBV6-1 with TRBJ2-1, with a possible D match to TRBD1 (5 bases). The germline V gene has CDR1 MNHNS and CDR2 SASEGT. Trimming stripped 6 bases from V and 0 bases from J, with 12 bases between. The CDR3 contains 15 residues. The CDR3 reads CASSQGSYSYNEQFF. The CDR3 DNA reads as TGTGCCAGCAGCCAGGGATCTTACTCCTACAATGAGCAGTTCTTC.

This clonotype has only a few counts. This chain's CDR3 is CASSSGQGWAYNEQFF. In nucleotides, the CDR3 is TGTGCCAGCAGCTCCGGCCAGGGTTGGGCCTACAATGAGCAGTTCTTC. The chain is built from TRBV5-6 and TRBJ2-1; D may be TRBD1 (5 bases). The germline V gene has CDR1 SGHDT and CDR2 YYEEEE. V shed 3 bases and J shed 2 bases, with 15 bases lying between them. CDR3 length: 16 residues. Variable domain in full (rest from reference TRBV5-6 and TRBJ2-1): DAGVTQSPTHLIKTRGQQVTLRCSPKSGHDTVSWYQQALGQGPQFIFQYYEEEERQRGNFPDRFSGHQFPNYSSELNVNALLLGDSALYLCASSSGQGWAYNEQFFGPGTRLTVL.

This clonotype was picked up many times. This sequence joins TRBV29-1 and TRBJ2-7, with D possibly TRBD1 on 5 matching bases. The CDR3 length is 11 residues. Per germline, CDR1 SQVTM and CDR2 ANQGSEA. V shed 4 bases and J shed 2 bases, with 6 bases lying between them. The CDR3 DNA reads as TGCAGCGTTGGACAGACCTACGAGCAGTACTTC. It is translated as CSVGQTYEQYF.

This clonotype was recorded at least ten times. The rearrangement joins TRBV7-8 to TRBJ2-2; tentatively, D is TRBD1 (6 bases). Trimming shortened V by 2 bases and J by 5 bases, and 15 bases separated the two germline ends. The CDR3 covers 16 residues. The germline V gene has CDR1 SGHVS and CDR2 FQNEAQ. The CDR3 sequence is CASSLLQGYNTGELFF. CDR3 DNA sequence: TGTGCCAGCAGCTTACTGCAGGGGTATAATACCGGGGAGCTGTTTTTT.

The CDR3 nucleotides read TGTGCCAGCAGCTTAGGCCCTCGGGGAAACCAAGAGACCCAGTACTTC. It translates to CASSLGPRGNQETQYF. The genes are TRBV7-3 and TRBJ2-5; D perhaps matches TRBD2 (5 bases). This CDR3 is built from 16 residues. Looked up from germline, CDR1 is SGHTA and CDR2 is FQGTGA. V lost 2 bases and J 0 bases, leaving 13 bases between the germline ends. Complete variable domain (other parts from reference TRBV7-3 and TRBJ2-5): GAGVSQTPSNKVTEKGKYVELRCDPISGHTALYWYRQSLGQGPEFLIYFQGTGAADDSGLPNDRFFAVRPEGSVSTLKIQRTERGDSAVYLCASSLGPRGNQETQYFGPGTRLLVL.

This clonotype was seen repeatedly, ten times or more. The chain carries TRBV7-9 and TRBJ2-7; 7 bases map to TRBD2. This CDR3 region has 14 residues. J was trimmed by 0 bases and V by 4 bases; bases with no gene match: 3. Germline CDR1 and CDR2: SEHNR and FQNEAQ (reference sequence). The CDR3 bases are TGTGCCAGCAGCTCTCAGCGGGACTCCTACGAGCAGTACTTC. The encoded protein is CASSSQRDSYEQYF.

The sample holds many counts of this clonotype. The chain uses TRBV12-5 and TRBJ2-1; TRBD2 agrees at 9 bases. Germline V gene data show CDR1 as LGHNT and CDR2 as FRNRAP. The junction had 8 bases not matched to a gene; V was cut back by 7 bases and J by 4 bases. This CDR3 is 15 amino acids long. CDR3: CASATGLAYYNEQFF. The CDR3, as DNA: TGTGCTAGTGCCACTGGACTAGCGTATTACAATGAGCAGTTCTTC.

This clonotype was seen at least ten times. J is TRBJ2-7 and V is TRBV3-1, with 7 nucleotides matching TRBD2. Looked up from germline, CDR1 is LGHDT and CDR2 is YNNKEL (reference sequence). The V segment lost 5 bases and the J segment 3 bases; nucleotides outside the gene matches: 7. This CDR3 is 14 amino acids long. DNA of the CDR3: TGTGCCAGCAGCTTCGGCAGCGGGAACTACGAGCAGTACTTC. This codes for CASSFGSGNYEQYF.

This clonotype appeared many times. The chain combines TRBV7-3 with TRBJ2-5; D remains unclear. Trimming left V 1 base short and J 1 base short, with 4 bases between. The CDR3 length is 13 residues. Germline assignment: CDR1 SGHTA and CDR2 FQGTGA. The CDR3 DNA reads TGTGCCAGCAGCTTAAACAGCCAAGAGACCCAGTACTTC. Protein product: CASSLNSQETQYF.

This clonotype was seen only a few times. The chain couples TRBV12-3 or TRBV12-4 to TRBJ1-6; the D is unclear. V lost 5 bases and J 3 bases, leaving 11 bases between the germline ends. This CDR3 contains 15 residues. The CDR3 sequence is CASSTWDVYNSPLHF. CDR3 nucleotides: TGTGCCAGCAGTACTTGGGATGTCTATAATTCACCCCTCCACTTT.

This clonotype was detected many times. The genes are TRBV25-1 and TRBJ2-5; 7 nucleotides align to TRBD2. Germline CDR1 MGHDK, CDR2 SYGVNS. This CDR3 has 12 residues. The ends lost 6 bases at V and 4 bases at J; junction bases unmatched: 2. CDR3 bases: TGTGCCAGCAGAAGGGAGGGAGAGACCCAGTACTTC. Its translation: CASRREGETQYF.

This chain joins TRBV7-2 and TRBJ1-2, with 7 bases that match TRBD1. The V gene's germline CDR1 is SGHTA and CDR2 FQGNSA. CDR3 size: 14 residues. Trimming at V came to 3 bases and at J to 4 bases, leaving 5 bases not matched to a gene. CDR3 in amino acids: CASSFLGGGYGYTF. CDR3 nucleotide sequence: TGTGCCAGCAGCTTTTTAGGGGGCGGCTATGGCTACACCTTC. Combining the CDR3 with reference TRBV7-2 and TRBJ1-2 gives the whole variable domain GAGVSQSPSNKVTEKGKDVELRCDPISGHTALYWYRQSLGQGLEFLIYFQGNSAPDKSGLPSDRFSAERTGGSVSTLTIQRTQQEDSAVYLCASSFLGGGYGYTFGSGTRLTVV.